The 8 T cell receptor beta chains below were found in one sample sequenced in a study of beta chain features in type 1 diabetes. cDNA synthesis used the whole RNA isolate, giving expressed TCRB sequences. Only in-frame clones appear in the TCRdb table, and some are missing; sequencing was by immunoSEQ multiplex PCR. The sample yields a few hundred thousand clones, approximately 15% seen once. Sample: central memory CD4+ T cells from blood. Receptors were obtained from a man aged 25 to 40 in good health.

This chain joins TRBV7-9 and TRBJ2-1; the match to TRBD2 covers 12 bases. Germline loops: CDR1 SEHNR, CDR2 FQNEAQ (reference sequence). After removal of 2 bases from V and 9 bases from J, the junction contained 5 bases not matched to a gene. The CDR3 runs 15 residues. The CDR3 coding sequence is TGTGCCAGCAGCTTACCGGGACTAGCGGGCATTGAGCAGTTCTTC. Translation: CASSLPGLAGIEQFF.

This clone was seen a handful of times. The genes are TRBV11-2 and TRBJ2-5; 7 bases align to TRBD1. Losses at the gene ends were 5 bases for V and 3 bases for J; bases not matched to a gene: 6. CDR1 and CDR2 (germline): SGHAT, FQNNGV. This CDR3 spans 14 amino acids. The CDR3 DNA follows: TGTGCCAGCAGCCGGGGACAGCTTAAAGAGACCCAGTACTTC. Translation gives CASSRGQLKETQYF.

The rearrangement joins TRBV13 to TRBJ2-1; 8 bases align to TRBD2. CDR3 length: 14 amino acids. Germline CDR1 PRHDT, CDR2 FYEKMQ (reference sequence). V was pared by 5 bases and J by 12 bases, with 12 bases of the junction left unmatched. The CDR3 region is CASSGSGGVLGQFF. CDR3 in DNA: TGTGCCAGCAGCGGCTCGGGAGGGGTCTTAGGGCAGTTCTTC.

The rearrangement joins TRBV30 to TRBJ1-3; tentative D call: TRBD1 (5 bases). There are 13 residues in the CDR3. Trimming took 2 bases from V and 2 from J, leaving 7 bases between them. Per the germline V gene, CDR1 is GTSNPN and CDR2 is SVGIG (reference sequence). CDR3 DNA: TGTGCCTGGAGTAGGGACCCTGGAAACACCATATATTTT. Translation: CAWSRDPGNTIYF.

The gene calls are TRBV4-1 and TRBJ1-2; D is unresolved. The germline CDR1 and CDR2 sequences are MGHRA and YSYEKL. The CDR3 consists of 14 residues. V was cut by 0 bases and J by 8 bases, with 13 bases left in between. CDR3 loop: CASSQDGGQGGYTF. The CDR3 DNA follows: TGCGCCAGCAGCCAAGATGGAGGGCAAGGAGGCTACACCTTC.

This chain connects TRBV4-1 to TRBJ1-5, with D possibly being TRBD1 (5 bases). Germline V gene lookup returns CDR1 MGHRA and CDR2 YSYEKL. Trimming removed 6 bases at V and 2 bases at J, with 14 bases between. This CDR3 has 15 residues. The CDR3 nucleotides are TGCGCCAGCAGGGGTCCAGGGATCGGCAATCAGCCCCAGCATTTT. This translates into CASRGPGIGNQPQHF.

This clone was seen a handful of times. This rearrangement joins TRBV28 to TRBJ1-1; D call uncertain. The CDR3 spans 12 residues. V was pared by 6 bases and J by 4 bases, with 9 bases between. Germline V gene sequence: CDR1 MDHEN, CDR2 SYDVKM. The CDR3 here is CASRLGITEAFF. CDR3 bases: TGTGCCAGCAGGTTAGGAATCACTGAAGCTTTCTTT.

This clone was observed a handful of times. The chain has TRBV29-1 and TRBJ2-2; TRBD2 aligns across 9 bases. Looked up from germline, CDR1 is SQVTM and CDR2 is ANQGSEA. The V gene end was trimmed by 6 bases and the J gene end by 5 bases; junction bases not matched to a gene: 4. The CDR3 runs 13 residues. For the CDR3, the DNA is TGCAGCGTAGACAGCGGGGGGACCGGGGAGCTGTTTTTT. Encoded protein: CSVDSGGTGELFF.